One and the same sample provided the 18 T cell receptor beta chains below, sequenced in a study of cytomegalovirus exposure and HLA in healthy donors. Primers: 60 Vbeta forward and 13 Jbeta reverse. Sequencing was performed with immunoSEQ multiplex PCR; in TCRdb, only in-frame clones are kept and a portion is missing. This sample has around 110,000 clones; approximately 82% occur once, and the top ten carry over 20%. The sample taken for sequencing was PBMCs. These receptors came from a man between 25 and 39 years old in good health and CMV-seropositive.

The V gene is TRBV9, the J gene TRBJ1-5, with D possibly matching TRBD1 (6 bases). The V and J ends lost 0 bases and 6 bases respectively, with 13 bases between them. The CDR3 length is 15 residues. Per the germline V gene, CDR1 is SGDLS and CDR2 is YYNGEE. CDR3 residues: CASSVGGGAGQPQHF. The CDR3 nucleotides read TGTGCCAGCAGCGTAGGGGGGGGCGCGGGTCAGCCCCAGCATTTT.

V is TRBV7-8 and J is TRBJ2-3, with 9 bases lining up with TRBD2. Unmatched junction bases numbered 4, after V lost 1 base and J lost 2 bases. CDR1 is SGHVS, CDR2 FQNEAQ, per germline. This CDR3 has 16 amino acids. The CDR3 loop is CASSLVREGPTDTQYF. The CDR3, as DNA: TGTGCCAGCAGCTTAGTGCGGGAGGGCCCCACAGATACGCAGTATTTT. Based on the CDR3 plus reference TRBV7-8 and TRBJ2-3, the full variable domain is GAGVSQSPRYKVAKRGQDVALRCDPISGHVSLFWYQQALGQGPEFLTYFQNEAQLDKSGLPSDRFFAERPEGSVSTLKIQRTQQEDSAVYLCASSLVREGPTDTQYFGPGTRLTVL.

V usage is TRBV7-2 and J usage is TRBJ2-2, with D hard to call. V lost 2 bases to trimming and J lost 7 bases, with 8 bases between them. This CDR3 region has 13 residues. Germline-derived CDR1 and CDR2 are SGHTA and FQGNSA. In DNA form, the CDR3 reads TGTGCCAGCAGCTTACCCACAGACGGGGAGCTGTTTTTT. It encodes CASSLPTDGELFF.

This chain connects TRBV6-1 to TRBJ1-2; 7 bases agree with TRBD1. CDR1 and CDR2 from the germline V gene are MNHNS and SASEGT. The CDR3 length is 14 residues. V dropped 6 bases and J dropped 8; count of bases not matched to a gene: 12. The CDR3 bases are TGTGCCAGCAGATTAACCGGGACAGCAGCCGGCTACACCTTC. It encodes CASRLTGTAAGYTF.

This chain connects TRBV5-1 to TRBJ2-5; maybe TRBD1 (6 bases). Gene TRBJ2-7 matches the end of the DNA better, so the J call may be wrong. CDR1 is SGHRS, CDR2 YFSETQ, per germline. The CDR3 is 13 residues long. In DNA, the CDR3 is TGCGCCAGCAGCTTGGGAGGGGGCTACGAGCAGTACTTC. It translates to CASSLGGGYEQYF.

The J gene is TRBJ2-7, the V gene TRBV28; the match to TRBD1 covers 8 bases. V lost 6 bases, J lost 0 bases, and 16 bases stayed unmatched. The CDR3 contains 18 residues. Per germline, CDR1 MDHEN and CDR2 SYDVKM. The CDR3: CASSKWTGNWQFSYEQYF. The DNA of the CDR3 is TGTGCCAGCAGCAAATGGACAGGGAATTGGCAGTTCTCCTACGAGCAGTACTTC.

J is TRBJ2-7 and V is TRBV4-2; D is undetermined. Trimming removed 1 base from V and 6 bases from J, with 13 bases in between. Germline V gene lookup returns CDR1 LGHNA and CDR2 YNFKEQ. CDR3 length: 14 residues. CDR3 nucleotides: TGTGCCAGCAGCCAAGGCTACCACCAAACCGAGCAGTACTTC. This gives the protein CASSQGYHQTEQYF.

The chain carries TRBV7-2 and TRBJ2-3; 12 positions match TRBD1. Trimming removed 6 bases from V and 3 bases from J; junction bases left unmatched: 4. CDR1 and CDR2 from the germline V gene are SGHTA and FQGNSA. CDR3 size: 15 residues. In DNA form, the CDR3 reads TGTGCCAGCAGGCGGGACAGGGGGCCTACAGATACGCAGTATTTT. It specifies CASRRDRGPTDTQYF.

This chain links TRBV7-6 with TRBJ2-3, with 10 bases that match TRBD1. CDR1 is SGHVS and CDR2 is FNYEAQ in the germline V gene. The length of the CDR3 is 14 residues. After removal of 5 bases from V and 7 bases from J, the junction contained 6 bases not matched to a gene. The DNA of the CDR3 is TGTGCCAGCAGCCATGGGACAGGGGAATATACGCAGTATTTT. As protein: CASSHGTGEYTQYF.

The chain combines TRBV5-4 with TRBJ2-2, with a tentative D call TRBD2 (6 bases). With 2 bases removed from V and 6 bases from J, the gap between germline ends came to 8 bases. This CDR3 region has 13 residues. The germline CDR1 and CDR2 sequences are SGHNT and YYREEE (reference sequence). The CDR3 sequence is CASSFGGSGELFF. The CDR3 nucleotides are TGTGCCAGCAGCTTCGGGGGTTCCGGGGAGCTGTTTTTT. Full variable domain (outside the CDR3, taken from reference TRBV5-4 and TRBJ2-2): ETGVTQSPTHLIKTRGQQVTLRCSSQSGHNTVSWYQQALGQGPQFIFQYYREEENGRGNFPPRFSGLQFPNYSSELNVNALELDDSALYLCASSFGGSGELFFGEGSRLTVL.

The rearrangement uses TRBV6-4 and TRBJ2-2; D perhaps matches TRBD2 (5 bases). Germline assignment: CDR1 MRHNA and CDR2 SNTAGT. The V end lost 7 bases, the J end lost 7 bases, and 16 bases lay between the germline ends. This CDR3 comprises 14 residues. CDR3 in amino acids: CASKPSRSSGELFF. The CDR3 DNA sequence: TGTGCCAGCAAGCCTAGCAGGTCGAGCGGGGAGCTGTTTTTT.

DNA for the CDR3: TGTGCCAGCAGCTCGAGCTCGGGACAGGGGGTTGAGCAGTACTTC. Amino acids: CASSSSSGQGVEQYF. The chain is built from TRBV5-6 and TRBJ2-7; 11 bases align to TRBD1. Germline V lookup: CDR1 SGHDT, CDR2 YYEEEE. The V gene end was trimmed by 3 bases and the J gene end by 7 bases; junction bases not matched to a gene: 9. CDR3 size: 15 residues.

This clone was seen only a few times. The CDR3 region has the DNA TGTGCCAGCAGCTCTCGTAGGACAGGGCGCCCCTATAATTCACCCCTCCACTTT. Its protein is CASSSRRTGRPYNSPLHF. The chain recombines TRBV7-2 with TRBJ1-6; 8 nucleotides agree with TRBD1. Trimming took 4 bases from V and 2 from J; bases not matched to a gene: 10. Germline CDR1 reads SGHTA; CDR2 reads FQGNSA. This CDR3 comprises 18 residues.

V is TRBV19 and J is TRBJ2-7; 11 positions match TRBD2. Germline-derived CDR1 and CDR2 are LNHDA and SQIVND (reference sequence). This CDR3 comprises 15 residues. The V gene end was trimmed by 4 bases and the J gene end by 2 bases; junction bases not matched to a gene: 4. The CDR3: CASSTLAGGAYEQYF. The DNA for the CDR3 is TGTGCCAGTAGTACTTTAGCGGGGGGGGCCTACGAGCAGTACTTC.

The rearrangement joins TRBV7-6 to TRBJ2-3; TRBD1 aligns across 10 bases. V dropped 4 bases and J dropped 3; count of bases not matched to a gene: 4. CDR1 and CDR2 (germline): SGHVS, FNYEAQ. CDR3 size: 15 residues. The CDR3 bases are TGTGCCAGCAGCTCGGGACAGGGGCCTACAGATACGCAGTATTTT. Translation: CASSSGQGPTDTQYF. The full variable domain, with the rest looked up from reference TRBV7-6 and TRBJ2-3, is GAGVSQSPRYKVTKRGQDVALRCDPISGHVSLYWYRQALGQGPEFLTYFNYEAQQDKSGLPNDRFSAERPEGSISTLTIQRTEQRDSAMYRCASSSGQGPTDTQYFGPGTRLTVL.

This rearrangement joins TRBV5-6 to TRBJ2-2; the D gene is possibly TRBD1 (6 bases). Trimming left V 5 bases short and J 6 bases short, with 17 bases between. This CDR3 is built from 15 residues. Germline assignment: CDR1 SGHDT and CDR2 YYEEEE. The CDR3, as DNA: TGTGCCAGCAGGGAACAGGGATACGGGGCCGGGGAGCTGTTTTTT. Amino acids: CASREQGYGAGELFF. Variable domain in full (rest from reference TRBV5-6 and TRBJ2-2): DAGVTQSPTHLIKTRGQQVTLRCSPKSGHDTVSWYQQALGQGPQFIFQYYEEEERQRGNFPDRFSGHQFPNYSSELNVNALLLGDSALYLCASREQGYGAGELFFGEGSRLTVL.

This rearrangement joins TRBV10-3 to TRBJ1-3; no clear D gene. Germline loops: CDR1 ENHRY, CDR2 SYGVKD. V was cut by 6 bases and J by 0 bases, with 9 bases left in between. The CDR3 runs to 14 residues. For the CDR3, the DNA is TGTGCCATCAGGAGCGCTGCCTCTGGAAACACCATATATTTT. Protein: CAIRSAASGNTIYF.

This sequence joins TRBV2 and TRBJ1-3, with D maybe TRBD1 (5 bases). This CDR3 has 13 amino acids. The V end lost 11 bases, the J end lost 4 bases, and 15 bases lay between the germline ends. Germline lookup yields CDR1 SNHLY and CDR2 FYNNEI. The CDR3 spells CAGRGSSGNTIYF. The DNA of the CDR3 is TGTGCCGGCCGGGGGTCGTCCGGAAACACCATATATTTT.